The rows below give T cell receptor beta chains drawn from one sample of a study of T-cell reconstitution after alpha-beta-depleted transplantation in children. TCRdb re-derived calls from the PCR reads in MiXCR, one entry per CDR3 protein. Of approximately 100,000 distinct CDR3 sequences listed, 9.5% to 15% are singletons. The sequencing here drew on PBMCs from the stem cell graft donor, taken from the stem cell graft. These receptors were taken from a human donor who donated a stem cell graft to a child with inherited bone marrow failure. Both conserved end residues are part of each CDR3. The D gene is left open where the match is weak. The size entry is marked missing in some rows and otherwise reads once, few, many or a size class.

>TRBV7-9|medium-sized|NA|TRBJ2-7
TGTGCCAGCAGCGGAGACTACTCCTACGAGCAGTACTTC
CASSGDYSYEQYF
>TRBV7-2|many|NA|TRBJ1-1
TGTGCCAGCAGCTGGCCCGGACGGGCTATCGAAGCTTTCTTT
CASSWPGRAIEAFF
>TRBV6-2/TRBV6-3|NA|NA|TRBJ2-7
TGTGCCAGCAGCAGCACCACCACAGGGCACTACGAGCAGTACTTC
CASSSTTTGHYEQYF
>TRBV20-1|many|TRBD2|TRBJ2-1
TGCAGTGCCACGAGGACGGGAGGGCCAGGGACCTACAATGAGCAGTTCTTC
CSATRTGGPGTYNEQFF
>TRBV12-3/TRBV12-4|many|NA|TRBJ1-5
TGTGCCAGTGGGGTGAGGGGGGGCCGCAATCAGCCCCAGCATTTT
CASGVRGGRNQPQHF
>TRBV29-1|many|NA|TRBJ2-6
TGCAGCGTTGAGGTGGGACAACCCTCTGGGGCCAACGTCCTGACTTTC
CSVEVGQPSGANVLTF
>TRBV15|many|NA|TRBJ1-2
TGTGCCACCAGCAGAGATTTGACAGCGAGTGGGCACACCTTC
CATSRDLTASGHTF
>TRBV7-3|NA|NA|TRBJ2-2
TGTGCCAGCAGCTTAACTTTCCTGCCCACTACCGGGGAGCTGTTTTTT
CASSLTFLPTTGELFF
>TRBV29-1|many|NA|TRBJ2-3
TGCAGCGTTGGGGCGACAGGGAGGACAGATACGCAGTATTTT
CSVGATGRTDTQYF
>TRBV7-2|many|NA|TRBJ2-3
TGTGCCAGCAGCCGGAGGACAGGCACAGATACGCAGTATTTT
CASSRRTGTDTQYF
>TRBV4-1|once|NA|TRBJ2-7
TGCGCCAGCAGCCAGACACAGGGGAGGGCCTACGAGCAGTACTTC
CASSQTQGRAYEQYF
>TRBV4-1|many|TRBD2|TRBJ2-7
TGCGCCAGCAGCCAGGGGACTAGCGGGAGTGCCCACGAGCAGTACTTC
CASSQGTSGSAHEQYF
>TRBV7-3|many|NA|TRBJ2-2
TGTGCCAGCAGCAACAAAGGGGCCGGGGAGCTGTTTTTT
CASSNKGAGELFF
>TRBV7-3|few|TRBD1|TRBJ1-1
TGTGCCAGCAGCTTAAACACCGCGACAGGGGAAAAAGCTTTCTTT
CASSLNTATGEKAFF
>TRBV4-3|many|TRBD1|TRBJ2-2
TGCGCCAGCAGCCCTACAGGGGGCTTGAGCCTCGGGGAGCTGTTTTTT
CASSPTGGLSLGELFF
>TRBV4-1|many|NA|TRBJ2-1
TGCGCCAGCAGCCAAGGGGGCAAGGATGAGCAGTTCTTC
CASSQGGKDEQFF
>TRBV7-8|many|NA|TRBJ2-7
TGTGCCAGCAGCAAAAAGGGCGGGGACGACGAGCAGTACTTC
CASSKKGGDDEQYF
>TRBV11-2|many|TRBD2|TRBJ2-7
TGTGCCAGCAGCTTAGGTAGGACTAGCGTCGAGCAGTACTTC
CASSLGRTSVEQYF
>TRBV11-2|NA|TRBD2|TRBJ2-3
TGTGCCAGCAGCCCCGCGGGAGGGGGACTTAGCACAGATACGCAGTATTTT
CASSPAGGGLSTDTQYF
>TRBV7-2|many|TRBD1|TRBJ2-1
TGTGCCAGCAGCTATAGACAGGGTTCAGACAATGAGCAGTTCTTC
CASSYRQGSDNEQFF
>TRBV5-1|medium-sized|TRBD1|TRBJ2-7
TGCGCCAGCAGCTTGTCGGACAGGGGAGGCGAGCAGTACTTC
CASSLSDRGGEQYF
>TRBV6-1|many|TRBD1|TRBJ1-2
TGTGCCAGCAGACCGACAGGGGCCGGGGGCTACACCTTC
CASRPTGAGGYTF
>TRBV5-4|many|NA|TRBJ1-3
TGTGCCAGCAGCCGGAGTGGGGGCGGAAACACCATATATTTT
CASSRSGGGNTIYF
>TRBV25-1|NA|NA|TRBJ1-1
TGTGCCATGAGCACCGAGGGCGTCGGGACTGAAGCTTTCTTT
CAMSTEGVGTEAFF